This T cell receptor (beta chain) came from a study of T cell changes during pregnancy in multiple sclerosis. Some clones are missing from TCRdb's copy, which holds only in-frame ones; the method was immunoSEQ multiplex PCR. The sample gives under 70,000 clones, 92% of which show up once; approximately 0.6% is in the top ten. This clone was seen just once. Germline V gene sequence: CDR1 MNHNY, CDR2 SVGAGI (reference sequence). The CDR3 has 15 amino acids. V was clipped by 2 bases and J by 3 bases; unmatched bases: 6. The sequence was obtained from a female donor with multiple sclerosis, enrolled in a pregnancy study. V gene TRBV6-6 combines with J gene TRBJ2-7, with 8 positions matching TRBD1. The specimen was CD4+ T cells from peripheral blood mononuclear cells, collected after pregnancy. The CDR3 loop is CASSYPGGALYEQYF. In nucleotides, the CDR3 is TGTGCCAGCAGTTACCCAGGGGGCGCACTCTACGAGCAGTACTTC.